A single TCR beta chain is shown here with its context. The data belong to a study of cytomegalovirus exposure and HLA in healthy donors. Germline V lookup: CDR1 LGHNA, CDR2 YNFKEQ. The V and J ends lost 1 base and 7 bases respectively, with 16 bases between them. This CDR3 has 16 residues. PCR employed 60 Vbeta and 13 Jbeta primers. The table came from immunoSEQ multiplex PCR; TCRdb's copy has only in-frame clones and leaves some out. This sample has approximately 140,000 clones, with approximately 80% found just once. This receptor was identified in a woman aged 40 to 50 in good health and CMV-seronegative. Sequencing input: PBMCs. This chain links TRBV4-2 with TRBJ1-4; possibly TRBD1 for D (5 bases). The CDR3 is CASSQVGGQGGEKLFF. The CDR3 DNA is TGTGCCAGCAGCCAAGTTGGCGGGCAGGGAGGTGAAAAACTGTTTTTT.